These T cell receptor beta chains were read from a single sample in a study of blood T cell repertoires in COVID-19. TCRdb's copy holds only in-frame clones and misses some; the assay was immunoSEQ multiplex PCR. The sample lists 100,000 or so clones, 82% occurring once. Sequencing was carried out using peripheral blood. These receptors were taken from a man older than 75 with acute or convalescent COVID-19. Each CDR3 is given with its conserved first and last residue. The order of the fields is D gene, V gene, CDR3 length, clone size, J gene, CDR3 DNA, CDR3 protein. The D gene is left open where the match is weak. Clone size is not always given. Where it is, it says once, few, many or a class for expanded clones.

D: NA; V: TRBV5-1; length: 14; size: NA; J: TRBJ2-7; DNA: TGCGCCAGCAGCTTGGCGGCAGGGGACTACGAGCAGTACTTC; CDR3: CASSLAAGDYEQYF
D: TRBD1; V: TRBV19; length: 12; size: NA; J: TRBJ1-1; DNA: TGTGCCAGTAAGGGTAGGACAGGTGAAGCTTTCTTT; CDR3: CASKGRTGEAFF
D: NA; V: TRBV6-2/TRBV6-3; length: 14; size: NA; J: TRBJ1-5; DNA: TGTGCCAGCAGTTATTGGGTGCAGGATGGGCCCCAGCATTTT; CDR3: CASSYWVQDGPQHF
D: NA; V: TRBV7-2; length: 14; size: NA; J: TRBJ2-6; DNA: TGTGCCAGCCTGGTTGGCGGTGGGGCCAACGTCCTGACTTTC; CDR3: CASLVGGGANVLTF
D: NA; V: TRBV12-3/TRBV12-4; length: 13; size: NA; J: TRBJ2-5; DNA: TGTGCCAGCAGTTTGCACTCACAAGAGACCCAGTACTTC; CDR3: CASSLHSQETQYF
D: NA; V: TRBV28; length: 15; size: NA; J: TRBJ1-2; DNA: TGTGCCAGCAGAGAGGAGGGCCCCAACAACTATGGCTACACCTTC; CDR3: CASREEGPNNYGYTF
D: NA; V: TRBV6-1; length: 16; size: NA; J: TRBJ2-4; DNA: TGTGCCAGCAGTGACCCAAACGCACTAGCCAAAAACATTCAGTACTTC; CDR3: CASSDPNALAKNIQYF
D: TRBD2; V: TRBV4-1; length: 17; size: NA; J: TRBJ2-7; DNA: TGCGCCAGCAGCCTTGGGTCGACTAGCGGGGTATCCTACGAGCAGTACTTC; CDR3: CASSLGSTSGVSYEQYF
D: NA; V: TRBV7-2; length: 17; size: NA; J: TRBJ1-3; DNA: TGTGCCAGCAGCTTAGGAGTCGGGGGGAGGTGGGGAAACACCATATATTTT; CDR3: CASSLGVGGRWGNTIYF
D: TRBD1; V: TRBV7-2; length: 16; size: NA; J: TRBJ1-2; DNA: TGTGCCAGCAGCTTAACCGGACAGGGCTTTCCCTATGGCTACACCTTC; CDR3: CASSLTGQGFPYGYTF
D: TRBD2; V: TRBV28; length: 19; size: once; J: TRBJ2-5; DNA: TGTGCCAGCAGTTTGGGGGCTCGGCTAGCGGGAGTAGGGTTGGAGACCCAGTACTTC; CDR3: CASSLGARLAGVGLETQYF
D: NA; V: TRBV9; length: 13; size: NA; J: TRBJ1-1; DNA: TGTGCCAGCAGCGGACAGGTTAACACTGAAGCTTTCTTT; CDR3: CASSGQVNTEAFF
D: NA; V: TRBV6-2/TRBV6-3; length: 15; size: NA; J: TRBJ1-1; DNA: TGTGCCAGCAGCTCCATCCTGACAGGGAACACTGAAGCTTTCTTT; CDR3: CASSSILTGNTEAFF
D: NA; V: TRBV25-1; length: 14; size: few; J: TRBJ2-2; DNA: TGTGCCAGCAGAGAGTCGGGGGACACCGGGGAGCTGTTTTTT; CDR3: CASRESGDTGELFF
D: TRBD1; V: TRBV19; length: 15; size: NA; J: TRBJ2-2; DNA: TGTGCCAGTAGTATCAGGGGGTATAACACCGGGGAGCTGTTTTTT; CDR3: CASSIRGYNTGELFF